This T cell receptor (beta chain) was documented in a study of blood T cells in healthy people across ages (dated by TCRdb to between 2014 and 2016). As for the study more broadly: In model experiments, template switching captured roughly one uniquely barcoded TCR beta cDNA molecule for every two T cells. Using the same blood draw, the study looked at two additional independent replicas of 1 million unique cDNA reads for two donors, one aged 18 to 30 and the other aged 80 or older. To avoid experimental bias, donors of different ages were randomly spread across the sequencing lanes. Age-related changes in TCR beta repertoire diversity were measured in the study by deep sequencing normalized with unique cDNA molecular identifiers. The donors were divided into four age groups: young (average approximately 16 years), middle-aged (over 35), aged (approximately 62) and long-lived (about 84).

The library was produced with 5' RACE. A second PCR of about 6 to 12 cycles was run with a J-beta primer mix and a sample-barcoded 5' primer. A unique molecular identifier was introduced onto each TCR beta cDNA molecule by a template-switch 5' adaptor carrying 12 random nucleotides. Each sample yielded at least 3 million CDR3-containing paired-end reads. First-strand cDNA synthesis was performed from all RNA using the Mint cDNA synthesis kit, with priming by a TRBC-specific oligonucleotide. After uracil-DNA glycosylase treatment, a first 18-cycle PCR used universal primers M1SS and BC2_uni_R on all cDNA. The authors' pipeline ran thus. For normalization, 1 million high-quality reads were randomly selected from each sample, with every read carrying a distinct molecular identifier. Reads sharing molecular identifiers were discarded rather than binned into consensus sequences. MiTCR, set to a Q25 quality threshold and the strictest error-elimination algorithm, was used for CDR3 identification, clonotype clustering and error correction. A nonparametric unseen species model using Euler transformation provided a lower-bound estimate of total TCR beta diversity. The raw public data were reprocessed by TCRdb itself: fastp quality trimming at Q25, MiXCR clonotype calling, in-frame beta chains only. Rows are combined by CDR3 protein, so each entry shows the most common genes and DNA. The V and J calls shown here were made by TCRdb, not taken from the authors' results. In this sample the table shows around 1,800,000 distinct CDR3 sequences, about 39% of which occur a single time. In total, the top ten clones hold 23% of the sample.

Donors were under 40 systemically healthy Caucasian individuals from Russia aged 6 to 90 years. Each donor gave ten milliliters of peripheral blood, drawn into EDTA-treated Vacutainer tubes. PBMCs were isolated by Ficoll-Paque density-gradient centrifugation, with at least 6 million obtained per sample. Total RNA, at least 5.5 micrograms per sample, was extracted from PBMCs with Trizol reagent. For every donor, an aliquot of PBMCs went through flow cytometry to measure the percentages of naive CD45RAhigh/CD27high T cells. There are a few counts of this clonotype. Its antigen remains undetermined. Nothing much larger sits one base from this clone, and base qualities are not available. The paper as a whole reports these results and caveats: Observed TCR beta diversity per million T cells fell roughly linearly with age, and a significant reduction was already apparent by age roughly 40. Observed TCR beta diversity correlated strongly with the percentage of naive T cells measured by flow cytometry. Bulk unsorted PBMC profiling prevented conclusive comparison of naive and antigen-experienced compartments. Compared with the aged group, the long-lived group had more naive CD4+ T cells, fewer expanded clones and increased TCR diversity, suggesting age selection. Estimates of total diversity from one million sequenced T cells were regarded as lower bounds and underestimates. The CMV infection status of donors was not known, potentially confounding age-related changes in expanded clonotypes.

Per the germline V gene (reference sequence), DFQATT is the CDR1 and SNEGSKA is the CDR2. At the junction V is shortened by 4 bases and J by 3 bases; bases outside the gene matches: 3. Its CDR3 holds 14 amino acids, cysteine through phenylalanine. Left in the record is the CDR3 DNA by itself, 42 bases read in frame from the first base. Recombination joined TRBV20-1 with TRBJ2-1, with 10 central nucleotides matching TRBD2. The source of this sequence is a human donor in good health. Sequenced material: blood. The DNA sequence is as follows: TGCAGTGCTATCGGGACTAGCGACTACAATGAGCAGTTCTTC. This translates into CSAIGTSDYNEQFF.